These T cell receptor beta chains were read from a single sample in a study of Ad26.COV2.S vaccination and SARS-CoV-2 variants. Using immunoSEQ multiplex PCR, the repertoire was profiled, and TCRdb retains in-frame clones only, with some absent. The data contain around 400,000 clones, 80% to 90% of them singletons. The sample in question was peripheral blood, obtained in a trial of Ad26.COV2.S vaccine versus placebo. The source of these receptors is a person aged 18-60 years who received the Ad26.COV2.S COVID-19 vaccine or a placebo. Each CDR3 is given with its conserved first and last residue. D genes are given only for firm matches. Clone size, where shown, is once, few, many, or a class for clones that have expanded.

D gene: TRBD2; J gene: TRBJ2-5; clone size: .; V gene: TRBV7-6; CDR3 protein: CASSPGFSGEETQYF; CDR3 DNA: TGTGCCAGCAGCCCCGGTTTTAGCGGGGAAGAGACCCAGTACTTC
D gene: .; J gene: TRBJ1-5; clone size: .; V gene: TRBV28; CDR3 protein: CASSQRTINQPQHF; CDR3 DNA: TGTGCCAGCAGTCAGAGGACAATTAATCAGCCCCAGCATTTT
D gene: .; J gene: TRBJ2-2; clone size: .; V gene: TRBV5-1; CDR3 protein: CASSLGGGAGTGELFF; CDR3 DNA: TGCGCCAGCAGCTTGGGTGGAGGTGCGGGCACCGGGGAGCTGTTTTTT
D gene: TRBD2; J gene: TRBJ2-3; clone size: .; V gene: TRBV5-4; CDR3 protein: CASSEGLAGYTDTQYF; CDR3 DNA: TGTGCCAGCAGCGAGGGACTAGCGGGCTACACAGATACGCAGTATTTT
D gene: .; J gene: TRBJ1-3; clone size: .; V gene: TRBV7-9; CDR3 protein: CASSPTSGNTIYF; CDR3 DNA: TGTGCCAGCAGCCCAACCTCTGGAAACACCATATATTTT
D gene: .; J gene: TRBJ2-3; clone size: once; V gene: TRBV21-1; CDR3 protein: CASRLAGSTDTQYF; CDR3 DNA: TGTGCCAGCAGATTAGCGGGGAGCACAGATACGCAGTATTTT
D gene: .; J gene: TRBJ1-4; clone size: .; V gene: TRBV6-5; CDR3 protein: CASSRAPRDYEKLFF; CDR3 DNA: TGTGCCAGCAGCCGAGCGCCCCGGGACTATGAAAAACTGTTTTTT
D gene: .; J gene: TRBJ2-1; clone size: .; V gene: TRBV25-1; CDR3 protein: CASSEDVTDYNEQFF; CDR3 DNA: TGTGCCAGCAGTGAAGATGTGACCGACTACAATGAGCAGTTCTTC
D gene: .; J gene: TRBJ2-3; clone size: .; V gene: TRBV7-2; CDR3 protein: CASSSATDTQYF; CDR3 DNA: TGTGCCAGCAGCTCCGCCACAGATACGCAGTATTTT
D gene: .; J gene: TRBJ2-3; clone size: .; V gene: TRBV7-2; CDR3 protein: CASSLAPGVNTDTQYF; CDR3 DNA: TGTGCCAGCAGCTTAGCGCCGGGGGTCAACACAGATACGCAGTATTTT
D gene: TRBD2; J gene: TRBJ2-1; clone size: .; V gene: TRBV11-2; CDR3 protein: CASSSETSRRYNEQFF; CDR3 DNA: TGTGCCAGCAGCTCCGAGACTAGCAGACGTTATAATGAGCAGTTCTTC
D gene: TRBD1; J gene: TRBJ2-7; clone size: .; V gene: TRBV11-3; CDR3 protein: CASSSGTEKALVSYEQYF; CDR3 DNA: TGTGCCAGCAGCTCCGGGACAGAAAAAGCCCTGGTATCCTACGAGCAGTACTTC
D gene: .; J gene: TRBJ1-1; clone size: .; V gene: TRBV18; CDR3 protein: CASSPSDGYTEAFF; CDR3 DNA: TGTGCCAGCTCACCCTCGGACGGCTACACTGAAGCTTTCTTT
D gene: .; J gene: TRBJ2-5; clone size: .; V gene: TRBV4-1; CDR3 protein: CASSLGLEETQYF; CDR3 DNA: TGCGCCAGCAGTCTCGGCCTTGAAGAGACCCAGTACTTC
D gene: TRBD1; J gene: TRBJ2-7; clone size: once; V gene: TRBV3-1/TRBV3-2; CDR3 protein: CASSLPGQDYEQYF; CDR3 DNA: TGTGCCAGCAGTCTTCCGGGACAGGATTACGAGCAGTACTTC
D gene: TRBD1; J gene: TRBJ2-7; clone size: once; V gene: TRBV6-6; CDR3 protein: CASSYPGQSYEQYF; CDR3 DNA: TGTGCCAGCAGTTACCCGGGACAGTCCTACGAGCAGTACTTC
D gene: .; J gene: TRBJ1-2; clone size: .; V gene: TRBV5-4; CDR3 protein: CASSWGPGAGGYTF; CDR3 DNA: TGTGCCAGCAGCTGGGGGCCGGGGGCCGGAGGCTACACCTTC
D gene: TRBD1; J gene: TRBJ1-2; clone size: once; V gene: TRBV19; CDR3 protein: CASSIRGPGYTF; CDR3 DNA: TGTGCCAGTAGTATCAGGGGGCCTGGCTACACCTTC
D gene: .; J gene: TRBJ2-6; clone size: .; V gene: TRBV7-9; CDR3 protein: CASSAWTAGANVLTF; CDR3 DNA: TGTGCCAGCAGCGCCTGGACAGCTGGGGCCAACGTCCTGACTTTC
D gene: .; J gene: TRBJ2-2; clone size: .; V gene: TRBV11-2; CDR3 protein: CASSWGADTGELFF; CDR3 DNA: TGTGCCAGCAGTTGGGGCGCAGACACCGGGGAGCTGTTTTTT
D gene: TRBD2; J gene: TRBJ2-5; clone size: .; V gene: TRBV24-1; CDR3 protein: CATIGTSGAQETQYF; CDR3 DNA: TGTGCCACCATTGGGACTAGCGGAGCCCAAGAGACCCAGTACTTC
D gene: TRBD2; J gene: TRBJ2-3; clone size: once; V gene: TRBV5-4; CDR3 protein: CASSDPGTTTDTQYF; CDR3 DNA: TGTGCCAGCAGCGATCCCGGGACTACGACAGATACGCAGTATTTT
D gene: .; J gene: TRBJ1-2; clone size: few; V gene: TRBV2; CDR3 protein: CASMTAGGNYGYTF; CDR3 DNA: TGTGCCAGCATGACCGCGGGGGGAAACTATGGCTACACCTTC
D gene: .; J gene: TRBJ2-1; clone size: .; V gene: TRBV1; CDR3 protein: CTSSQGTGTSIEQFF; CDR3 DNA: TGCACCAGCAGCCAAGGGACCGGGACTAGCATCGAGCAGTTCTTC
D gene: TRBD2; J gene: TRBJ2-1; clone size: .; V gene: TRBV7-7; CDR3 protein: CASSLGREEGNEQFF; CDR3 DNA: TGTGCCAGCAGCTTAGGGCGGGAGGAGGGCAATGAGCAGTTCTTC
D gene: TRBD1; J gene: TRBJ1-2; clone size: .; V gene: TRBV19; CDR3 protein: CASQGDGYGYTF; CDR3 DNA: TGTGCCAGCCAGGGGGACGGCTATGGCTACACCTTC
D gene: TRBD1; J gene: TRBJ1-1; clone size: .; V gene: TRBV5-4; CDR3 protein: CASSPGGDRGGTEAFF; CDR3 DNA: TGTGCCAGCAGTCCAGGGGGAGACAGGGGTGGTACTGAAGCTTTCTTT
D gene: TRBD1; J gene: TRBJ2-6; clone size: .; V gene: TRBV11-2; CDR3 protein: CASSLRDRVAPGANVLTF; CDR3 DNA: TGTGCCAGCAGCTTAAGGGACAGGGTAGCCCCTGGGGCCAACGTCCTGACTTTC
D gene: .; J gene: TRBJ2-1; clone size: .; V gene: TRBV19; CDR3 protein: CASSLMQNNEQFF; CDR3 DNA: TGTGCCAGTAGCTTGATGCAAAACAATGAGCAGTTCTTC
D gene: .; J gene: TRBJ1-2; clone size: .; V gene: TRBV3-1/TRBV3-2; CDR3 protein: CASSDVREIYGYTF; CDR3 DNA: TGTGCCAGCAGTGACGTCAGGGAGATCTATGGCTACACCTTC
D gene: TRBD2; J gene: TRBJ2-1; clone size: once; V gene: TRBV3-1/TRBV3-2; CDR3 protein: CASSQSLVGLAGRNEQFF; CDR3 DNA: TGTGCCAGCAGCCAAAGTTTAGTAGGACTAGCGGGGAGAAATGAGCAGTTCTTC
D gene: .; J gene: TRBJ2-7; clone size: .; V gene: TRBV4-3; CDR3 protein: CASSQEALAIYEQYF; CDR3 DNA: TGCGCCAGCAGCCAAGAGGCGCTAGCGATCTACGAGCAGTACTTC
D gene: TRBD2; J gene: TRBJ2-2; clone size: .; V gene: TRBV5-4; CDR3 protein: CASSLTGGDTGELFF; CDR3 DNA: TGTGCCAGCAGCTTGACGGGGGGGGACACCGGGGAGCTGTTTTTT
D gene: .; J gene: TRBJ1-2; clone size: once; V gene: TRBV7-9; CDR3 protein: CASSLPGTGGYTF; CDR3 DNA: TGTGCCAGCAGCCTCCCGGGTACGGGTGGCTACACCTTC
D gene: .; J gene: TRBJ1-2; clone size: .; V gene: TRBV29-1; CDR3 protein: CSVDPGNYGYTF; CDR3 DNA: TGCAGCGTTGACCCAGGGAACTATGGCTACACCTTC
D gene: .; J gene: TRBJ1-2; clone size: .; V gene: TRBV11-3; CDR3 protein: CASSLVGGYGYTF; CDR3 DNA: TGTGCCAGCAGCTTAGTAGGGGGGTATGGCTACACCTTC
D gene: .; J gene: TRBJ2-7; clone size: .; V gene: TRBV3-1/TRBV3-2; CDR3 protein: CASSQSGAYEQYF; CDR3 DNA: TGTGCCAGCAGCCAGTCTGGAGCCTACGAGCAGTACTTC
D gene: .; J gene: TRBJ2-1; clone size: .; V gene: TRBV15; CDR3 protein: CATSRDHAGASNEQFF; CDR3 DNA: TGTGCCACCAGCAGAGATCATGCAGGGGCTTCAAATGAGCAGTTCTTC
D gene: .; J gene: TRBJ2-5; clone size: once; V gene: TRBV9; CDR3 protein: CASSGRLGAQYF; CDR3 DNA: TGTGCCAGCAGCGGCCGATTGGGAGCCCAGTACTTC
D gene: .; J gene: TRBJ2-7; clone size: once; V gene: TRBV3-1/TRBV3-2; CDR3 protein: CASSQGWGPKNYEQYF; CDR3 DNA: TGTGCCAGCAGTCAGGGGTGGGGTCCAAAAAACTACGAGCAGTACTTC
D gene: .; J gene: TRBJ1-2; clone size: once; V gene: TRBV7-8; CDR3 protein: CASSLGEGLSGYTF; CDR3 DNA: TGTGCCAGCAGCTTAGGAGAGGGCCTTAGCGGCTACACCTTC
D gene: TRBD1; J gene: TRBJ2-7; clone size: .; V gene: TRBV28; CDR3 protein: CASITSGTGGHEQYF; CDR3 DNA: TGTGCCAGCATAACCTCCGGGACAGGGGGTCACGAGCAGTACTTC
D gene: .; J gene: TRBJ2-3; clone size: .; V gene: TRBV7-3; CDR3 protein: CASSLGGSTLIQSDTQYF; CDR3 DNA: TGTGCCAGCAGTTTAGGGGGATCGACACTCATACAATCGGATACGCAGTATTTT
D gene: TRBD2; J gene: TRBJ2-1; clone size: .; V gene: TRBV5-1; CDR3 protein: CASSALAGGRDEQFF; CDR3 DNA: TGCGCCAGCAGCGCTCTAGCGGGGGGGCGCGATGAGCAGTTCTTC
D gene: .; J gene: TRBJ2-3; clone size: .; V gene: TRBV2; CDR3 protein: CAVRESTDTQYF; CDR3 DNA: TGTGCCGTGCGAGAAAGCACAGATACGCAGTATTTT
D gene: TRBD2; J gene: TRBJ2-7; clone size: .; V gene: TRBV9; CDR3 protein: CASSASSGGGTYEQYF; CDR3 DNA: TGTGCCAGCAGCGCGTCTAGCGGGGGGGGAACCTACGAGCAGTACTTC
D gene: .; J gene: TRBJ1-1; clone size: .; V gene: TRBV7-3; CDR3 protein: CASSPLEGAEAFF; CDR3 DNA: TGTGCCAGCAGCCCCCTGGAGGGAGCAGAAGCTTTCTTT
D gene: .; J gene: TRBJ1-1; clone size: once; V gene: TRBV7-9; CDR3 protein: CASSLLQENTEAFF; CDR3 DNA: TGTGCCAGCAGCTTATTGCAGGAGAACACTGAAGCTTTCTTT
D gene: TRBD1; J gene: TRBJ1-1; clone size: .; V gene: TRBV18; CDR3 protein: CASSPRTGRNTEAFF; CDR3 DNA: TGTGCCAGCTCACCGAGGACAGGGAGGAACACTGAAGCTTTCTTT
D gene: TRBD2; J gene: TRBJ2-1; clone size: few; V gene: TRBV6-2/TRBV6-3; CDR3 protein: CASSYSTSGSNEQFF; CDR3 DNA: TGTGCCAGCAGTTACTCGACTAGCGGGAGCAATGAGCAGTTCTTC
D gene: .; J gene: TRBJ2-7; clone size: many; V gene: TRBV20-1; CDR3 protein: CSASHRPEPYEQYF; CDR3 DNA: TGCAGTGCTAGTCACCGGCCGGAACCTTACGAGCAGTACTTC